The 15 T cell receptor beta chains below come from one sample, sequenced in a study of shared clonotypes between healthy human individuals. The protocol was immunoSEQ multiplex PCR, while the TCRdb copy is restricted to in-frame clones and leaves out a portion. Here the sample spans roughly 2.6 million clones, just over 90% being singletons. Sequencing was carried out using naive CD4+ T cells sorted from blood. The subset here: CD45RA+ positively selected. These receptors came from a man between 18 and 35 years old in good health.

CDR3 loop: CASSLGISTDTQYF. In DNA, the CDR3 is TGTGCCAGCAGCTTAGGGATTAGCACAGATACGCAGTATTTT. The V call is TRBV7-9, the J call TRBJ2-3; D is uncertain. The CDR3 has 14 amino acids. CDR1 is SEHNR and CDR2 is FQNEAQ in the germline V gene (reference sequence). V shed 1 base and J shed 0 bases, with 5 bases lying between them. The full variable domain, in which reference TRBV7-9 and TRBJ2-3 provide the parts outside the CDR3, is DTGVSQNPRHKITKRGQNVTFRCDPISEHNRLYWYRQTLGQGPEFLTYFQNEAQLEKSRLLSDRFSAERPKGSFSTLEIQRTEQGDSAMYLCASSLGISTDTQYFGPGTRLTVL.

This chain links TRBV28 with TRBJ1-1, with D possibly TRBD1 on 5 matching bases. V was pared by 6 bases and J by 0 bases, with 23 bases between. Germline values: CDR1 MDHEN, CDR2 SYDVKM. The CDR3 covers 18 residues. CDR3 DNA: TGTGCCAGCAGGCCCAGCGGGTCGGGGACGGCCTTGAACACTGAAGCTTTCTTT. Its protein is CASRPSGSGTALNTEAFF.

The rearrangement links TRBV7-8 to TRBJ1-1; maybe TRBD1 (5 bases). Germline CDR1 reads SGHVS; CDR2 reads FQNEAQ. The CDR3 runs to 14 residues. V was trimmed by 5 bases and J by 8 bases, leaving 18 bases between them. CDR3 sequence: CASSPPTGGQEAFF. In nucleotides, the CDR3 is TGTGCCAGCAGCCCCCCAACGGGGGGTCAGGAAGCTTTCTTT.

The chain has TRBV6-1 and TRBJ1-2; D uncertain. This CDR3 has 13 residues. V dropped 6 bases and J dropped 0 bases, with 8 bases sitting between them. Germline CDR1 is MNHNS and CDR2 is SASEGT. CDR3 amino acids: CASRSTANYGYTF. The DNA of the CDR3 is TGTGCCAGCAGGTCTACAGCTAACTATGGCTACACCTTC.

The genes are TRBV30 and TRBJ1-3; TRBD1 agrees at 10 bases. The CDR3 runs 14 residues. Per germline, CDR1 GTSNPN and CDR2 SVGIG (reference sequence). V gave up 5 bases and J gave up 4 bases; unmatched junction bases: 5. CDR3 sequence reads: CAWGTGARGNTIYF. The CDR3 DNA reads TGTGCCTGGGGGACAGGGGCGAGAGGAAACACCATATATTTT.

This clone appeared a single time. The chain carries TRBV5-4 and TRBJ1-6; D unresolved. The CDR3 consists of 14 residues. V gave up 7 bases and J gave up 1 base, with 9 bases separating them. The germline gives CDR1 SGHNT, CDR2 YYREEE (reference sequence). The CDR3 bases are TGTGCCAGCCAGTCGGGGTCCTATAATTCACCCCTCCACTTT. This encodes CASQSGSYNSPLHF.

V gene TRBV5-1 combines with J gene TRBJ2-7; D tentatively reads TRBD1 or TRBD2 (6 bases each). V was clipped by 2 bases and J by 1 base, with 22 bases between them. The CDR3 spans 18 residues. Germline lookup yields CDR1 SGHRS and CDR2 YFSETQ. The CDR3 loop reads CASSFGSGGVGGSYEQYF. In DNA, the CDR3 is TGCGCCAGCAGCTTCGGCAGTGGGGGCGTAGGAGGGTCCTACGAGCAGTACTTC.

The chain recombines TRBV14 with TRBJ1-4, with D uncertain. Germline V gene sequence: CDR1 SGHDN, CDR2 FVKESK. The CDR3 runs 14 residues. Trimming removed 2 bases from V and 6 bases from J, with 10 bases in between. CDR3 protein: CASSQHLTDEKLFF. The CDR3 DNA reads TGTGCCAGCAGCCAACACTTGACGGATGAAAAACTGTTTTTT.

The chain carries TRBV5-1 and TRBJ2-5; either TRBD1 or TRBD2 may fit D (5 bases each). Germline V gene data show CDR1 as SGHRS and CDR2 as YFSETQ. The CDR3 has 13 amino acids. Trimming removed 0 bases from V and 5 bases from J, with 8 bases in between. CDR3 sequence: CASSLDGTETQYF. The CDR3 coding sequence is TGCGCCAGCAGCTTGGACGGGACGGAGACCCAGTACTTC.

The rearrangement joins TRBV18 to TRBJ2-7, with TRBD1 as a possible D gene (7 bases). CDR3 length equals 13 residues. V dropped 4 bases and J dropped 4 bases, with 11 bases sitting between them. Germline-derived CDR1 and CDR2 are KGHSH and LQKENI. CDR3 DNA: TGTGCCAGCTCACAGGGGGCGGGGTACGAGCAGTACTTC. Encoded protein: CASSQGAGYEQYF. Combining the CDR3 with reference TRBV18 and TRBJ2-7 gives the whole variable domain NAGVMQNPRHLVRRRGQEARLRCSPMKGHSHVYWYRQLPEEGLKFMVYLQKENIIDESGMPKERFSAEFPKEGPSILRIQQVVRGDSAAYFCASSQGAGYEQYFGPGTRLTVT.

Regarding this clone: This CDR3 is also generated by other DNA sequences in the sample. The chain links TRBV18 to TRBJ2-1; no reliable D call. The CDR3 has 11 amino acids. CDR1 is KGHSH and CDR2 is LQKENI in the germline V gene. V lost 6 bases, J lost 9 bases, and 9 bases lay in between. The CDR3 region is CASSPSGEQFF. CDR3 DNA: TGTGCCAGCTCCCCGTCGGGTGAGCAGTTCTTC.

The chain recombines TRBV2 with TRBJ2-1; D not certain. The CDR3 consists of 15 residues. With 3 bases removed from V and 1 base from J, the gap between germline ends came to 10 bases. CDR1 and CDR2 (germline): SNHLY, FYNNEI. CDR3 in amino acids: CASSEGLFSYNEQFF. The CDR3 coding sequence is TGTGCCAGCAGTGAGGGCCTCTTTTCCTACAATGAGCAGTTCTTC. Complete variable domain (other parts from reference TRBV2 and TRBJ2-1): EPEVTQTPSHQVTQMGQEVILRCVPISNHLYFYWYRQILGQKVEFLVSFYNNEISEKSEIFDDQFSVERPDGSNFTLKIRSTKLEDSAMYFCASSEGLFSYNEQFFGPGTRLTVL.

The CDR3 sequence: CASSLRSGTGRKETQYF. CDR3 nucleotide sequence: TGCGCCAGCAGCTTGAGATCCGGGACAGGGCGGAAAGAGACCCAGTACTTC. The chain employs TRBV5-1 and TRBJ2-5; 9 bases are shared with TRBD1. V trimming: 1 base; J trimming: 3 bases; junction bases outside the gene matches: 10. CDR3 length equals 17 residues. Germline CDR1 SGHRS, CDR2 YFSETQ.

V and J are TRBV7-9 and TRBJ1-1; D unclear. The CDR3 spans 15 residues. The germline V gene encodes CDR1 SEHNR and CDR2 FQNEAQ (reference sequence). V lost 0 bases and J lost 2, with 10 bases in between. The CDR3 bases are TGTGCCAGCAGCTTAGCGGACCGGCCTAACACTGAAGCTTTCTTT. As protein: CASSLADRPNTEAFF.

The V and J genes are TRBV18 and TRBJ2-1; TRBD2 aligns across 10 bases. Germline-derived CDR1 and CDR2 are KGHSH and LQKENI. There are 15 residues in the CDR3. The V gene end was trimmed by 4 bases and the J gene end by 5 bases; junction bases not matched to a gene: 5. CDR3 loop: CASSLLAGEHNEQFF. In nucleotides, the CDR3 is TGTGCCAGCTCACTCCTAGCGGGAGAACACAATGAGCAGTTCTTC. Full variable domain (outside the CDR3, taken from reference TRBV18 and TRBJ2-1): NAGVMQNPRHLVRRRGQEARLRCSPMKGHSHVYWYRQLPEEGLKFMVYLQKENIIDESGMPKERFSAEFPKEGPSILRIQQVVRGDSAAYFCASSLLAGEHNEQFFGPGTRLTVL.